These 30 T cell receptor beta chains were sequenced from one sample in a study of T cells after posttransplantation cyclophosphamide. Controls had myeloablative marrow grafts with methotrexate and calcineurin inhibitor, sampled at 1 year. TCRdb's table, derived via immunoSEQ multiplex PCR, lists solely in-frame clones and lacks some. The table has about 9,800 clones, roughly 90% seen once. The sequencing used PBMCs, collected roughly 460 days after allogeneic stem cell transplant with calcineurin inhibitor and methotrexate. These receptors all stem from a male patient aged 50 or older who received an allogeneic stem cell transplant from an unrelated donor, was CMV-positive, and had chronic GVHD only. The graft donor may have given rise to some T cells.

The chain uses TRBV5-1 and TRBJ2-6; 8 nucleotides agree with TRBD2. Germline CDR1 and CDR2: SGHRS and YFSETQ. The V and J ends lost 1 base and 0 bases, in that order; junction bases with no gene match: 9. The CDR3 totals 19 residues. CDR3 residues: CASSLKTSGGRSGANVLTF. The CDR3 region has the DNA TGCGCCAGCAGCTTGAAAACCTCGGGAGGGCGCTCTGGGGCCAACGTCCTGACTTTC.

CDR3 nucleotides: TGTGCCAGCAGCTTAGGGGGTACTAGCGGGGGGAAGCAGTTCTTC. Encoded protein: CASSLGGTSGGKQFF. The gene calls are TRBV7-3 and TRBJ2-1; TRBD2 agrees at 12 bases. CDR1 and CDR2 from the germline V gene are SGHTA and FQGTGA. V was pared by 2 bases and J by 11 bases, with 7 bases of the junction left unmatched. The CDR3 is 15 residues long.

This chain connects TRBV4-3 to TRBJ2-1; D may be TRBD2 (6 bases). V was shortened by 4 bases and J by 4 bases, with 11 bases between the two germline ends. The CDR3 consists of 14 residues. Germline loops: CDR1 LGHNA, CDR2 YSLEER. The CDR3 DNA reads TGCGCCAGCAGCCTGACCGGGACTTACAATGAGCAGTTCTTC. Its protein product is CASSLTGTYNEQFF.

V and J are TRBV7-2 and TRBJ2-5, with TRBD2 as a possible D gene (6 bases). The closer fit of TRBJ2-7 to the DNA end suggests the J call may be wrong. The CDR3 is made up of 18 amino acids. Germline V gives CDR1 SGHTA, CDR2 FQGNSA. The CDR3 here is CASSLVSGSALDHYEQYF. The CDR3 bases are TGTGCCAGCAGCTTAGTTTCCGGGAGCGCTCTTGATCACTACGAGCAGTACTTC.

This chain's CDR3 is CASSLMSQGAEKLFF. DNA for the CDR3: TGTGCCAGCAGCTTAATGTCACAGGGGGCGGAAAAACTGTTTTTT. The rearrangement links TRBV11-3 to TRBJ1-4; 9 nucleotides align to TRBD1. Germline trimming cut 2 bases from V and 8 bases from J; bases unmatched to any gene: 6. This CDR3 contains 15 residues. Germline values: CDR1 SGHNT, CDR2 YENEEA.

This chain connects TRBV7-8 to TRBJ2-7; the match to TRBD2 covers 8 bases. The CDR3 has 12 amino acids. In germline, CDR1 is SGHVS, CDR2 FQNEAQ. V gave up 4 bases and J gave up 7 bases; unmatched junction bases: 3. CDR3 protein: CASSSGGEEQYF. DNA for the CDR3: TGTGCCAGCAGCTCCGGGGGGGAAGAGCAGTACTTC.

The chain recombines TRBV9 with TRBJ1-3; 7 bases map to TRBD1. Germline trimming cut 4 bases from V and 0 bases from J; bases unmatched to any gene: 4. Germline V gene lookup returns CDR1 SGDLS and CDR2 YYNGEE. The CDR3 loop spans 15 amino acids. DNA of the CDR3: TGTGCCAGCAGCCCCAGGGGGATCTCTGGAAACACCATATATTTT. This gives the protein CASSPRGISGNTIYF. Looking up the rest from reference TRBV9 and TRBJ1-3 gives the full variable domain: DSGVTQTPKHLITATGQRVTLRCSPRSGDLSVYWYQQSLDQGLQFLIQYYNGEERAKGNILERFSAQQFPDLHSELNLSSLELGDSALYFCASSPRGISGNTIYFGEGSWLTVV.

CDR3 in amino acids: CASSQDRLFRETQYF. CDR3 DNA: TGCGCCAGCAGCCAAGACCGCCTTTTTCGGGAGACCCAGTACTTC. The V gene is TRBV4-3, the J gene TRBJ2-5, with D uncertain. From germline, CDR1 is LGHNA and CDR2 YSLEER. V lost 0 bases, J lost 5 bases, and 13 bases lay in between. CDR3 length: 15 residues.

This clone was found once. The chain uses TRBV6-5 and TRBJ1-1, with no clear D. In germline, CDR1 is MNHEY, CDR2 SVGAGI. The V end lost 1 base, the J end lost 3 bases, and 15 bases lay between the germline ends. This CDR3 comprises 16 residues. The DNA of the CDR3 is TGTGCCAGCAGTTACTTTTCTCGGACTGGGCACACTGAAGCTTTCTTT. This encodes CASSYFSRTGHTEAFF.

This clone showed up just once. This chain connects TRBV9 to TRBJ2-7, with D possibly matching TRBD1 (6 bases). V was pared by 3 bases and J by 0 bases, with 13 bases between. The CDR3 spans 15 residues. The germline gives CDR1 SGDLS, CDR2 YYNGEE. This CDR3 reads CASSERADSSYEQYF. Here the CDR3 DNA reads TGTGCCAGCAGCGAGAGAGCGGACAGCTCCTACGAGCAGTACTTC. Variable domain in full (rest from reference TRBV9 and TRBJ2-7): DSGVTQTPKHLITATGQRVTLRCSPRSGDLSVYWYQQSLDQGLQFLIQYYNGEERAKGNILERFSAQQFPDLHSELNLSSLELGDSALYFCASSERADSSYEQYFGPGTRLTVT.

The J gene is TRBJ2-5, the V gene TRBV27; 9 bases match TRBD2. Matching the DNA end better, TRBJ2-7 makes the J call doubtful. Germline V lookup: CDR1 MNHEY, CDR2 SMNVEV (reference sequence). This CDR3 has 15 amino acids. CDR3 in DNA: TGTGCCAGCAGTCCCAGACTAGCGGCCTCCTACGAGCAGTACTTC. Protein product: CASSPRLAASYEQYF.

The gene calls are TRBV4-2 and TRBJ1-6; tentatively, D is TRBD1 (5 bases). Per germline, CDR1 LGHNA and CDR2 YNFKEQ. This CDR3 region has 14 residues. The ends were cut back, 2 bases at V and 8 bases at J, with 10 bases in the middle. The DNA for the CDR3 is TGTGCCAGCAGCCAACGCCAGGGTGATTCACCCCTCCACTTT. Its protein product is CASSQRQGDSPLHF.

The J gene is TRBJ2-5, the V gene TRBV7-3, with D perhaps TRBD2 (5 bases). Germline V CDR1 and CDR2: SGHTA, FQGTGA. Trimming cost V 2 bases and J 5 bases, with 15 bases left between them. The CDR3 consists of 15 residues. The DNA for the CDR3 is TGTGCCAGCAGCTTAGTACCGGGGTCGTGGGAGACCCAGTACTTC. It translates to CASSLVPGSWETQYF.

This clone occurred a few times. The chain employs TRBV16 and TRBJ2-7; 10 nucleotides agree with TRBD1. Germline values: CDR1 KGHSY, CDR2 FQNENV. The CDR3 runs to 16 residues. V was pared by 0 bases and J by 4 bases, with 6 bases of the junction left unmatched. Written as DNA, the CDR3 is TGTGCCAGCAGCCAATCGGTGACAGGGGGCTCTTACGAGCAGTACTTC. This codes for CASSQSVTGGSYEQYF.

CDR3 sequence: CASSREPLAGELFF. CDR3 in DNA: TGTGCCAGTAGTCGGGAGCCCCTGGCCGGGGAGCTGTTTTTT. This chain connects TRBV19 to TRBJ2-2; maybe TRBD2 (6 bases). This CDR3 has 14 residues. Germline V gene lookup returns CDR1 LNHDA and CDR2 SQIVND (reference sequence). Between the trimmed V and J ends, which lost 5 bases and 6 bases, there was a span of 13 bases.

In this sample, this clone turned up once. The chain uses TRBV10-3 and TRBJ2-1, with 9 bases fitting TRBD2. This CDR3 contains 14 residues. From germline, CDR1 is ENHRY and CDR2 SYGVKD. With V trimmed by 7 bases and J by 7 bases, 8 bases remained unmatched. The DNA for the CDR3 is TGTGCCATCAATCCCGGGACTAGCAAAAATGAGCAGTTCTTC. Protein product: CAINPGTSKNEQFF.

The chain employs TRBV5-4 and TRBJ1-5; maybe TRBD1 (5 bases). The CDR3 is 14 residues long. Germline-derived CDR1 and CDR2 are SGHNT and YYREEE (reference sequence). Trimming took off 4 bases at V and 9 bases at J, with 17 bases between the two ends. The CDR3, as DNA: TGTGCCAGCAGCGGGGGACCGGGGGACCGGCCCCAGCATTTT. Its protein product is CASSGGPGDRPQHF. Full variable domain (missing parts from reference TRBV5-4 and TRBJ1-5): ETGVTQSPTHLIKTRGQQVTLRCSSQSGHNTVSWYQQALGQGPQFIFQYYREEENGRGNFPPRFSGLQFPNYSSELNVNALELDDSALYLCASSGGPGDRPQHFGDGTRLSIL.

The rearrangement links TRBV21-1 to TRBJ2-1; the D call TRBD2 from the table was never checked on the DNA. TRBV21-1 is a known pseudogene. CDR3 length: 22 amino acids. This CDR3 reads CASSPRKKEIESGRSNGNEQFF. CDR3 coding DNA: TGTGCCAGCAGTCCCCGAAAGAAAGAAATCGAAAGCGGGAGAAGTAATGGCAATGAGCAGTTCTTC.

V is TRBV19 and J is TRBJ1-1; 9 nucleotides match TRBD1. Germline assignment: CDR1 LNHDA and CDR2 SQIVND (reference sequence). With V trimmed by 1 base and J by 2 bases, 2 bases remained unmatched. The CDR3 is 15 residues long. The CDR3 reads CASSIGTGANTEAFF. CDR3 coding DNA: TGTGCCAGTAGTATAGGGACAGGGGCAAACACTGAAGCTTTCTTT.

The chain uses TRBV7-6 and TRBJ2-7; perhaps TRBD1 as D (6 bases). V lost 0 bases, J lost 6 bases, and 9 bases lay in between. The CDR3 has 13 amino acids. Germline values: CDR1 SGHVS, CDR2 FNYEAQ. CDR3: CASSLAEDSEQYF. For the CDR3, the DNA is TGTGCCAGCAGCTTAGCGGAGGACAGCGAGCAGTACTTC.

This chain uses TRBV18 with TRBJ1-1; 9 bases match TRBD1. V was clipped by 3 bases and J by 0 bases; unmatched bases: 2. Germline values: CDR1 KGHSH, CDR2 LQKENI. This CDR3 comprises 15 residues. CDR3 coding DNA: TGTGCCAGCTCACCCGGGACAGGGTTGAACACTGAAGCTTTCTTT. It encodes CASSPGTGLNTEAFF.

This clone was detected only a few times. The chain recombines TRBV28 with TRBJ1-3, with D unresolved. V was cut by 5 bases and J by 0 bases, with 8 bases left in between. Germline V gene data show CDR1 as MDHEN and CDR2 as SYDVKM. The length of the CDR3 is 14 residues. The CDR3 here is CASSGGISGNTIYF. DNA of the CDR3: TGTGCCAGCAGTGGAGGGATCTCTGGAAACACCATATATTTT.

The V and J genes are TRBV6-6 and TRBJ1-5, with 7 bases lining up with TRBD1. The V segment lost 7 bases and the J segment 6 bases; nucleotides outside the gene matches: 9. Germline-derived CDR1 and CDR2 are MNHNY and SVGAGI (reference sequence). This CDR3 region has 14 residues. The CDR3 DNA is TGTGCCAGCACAGACAGGGAAGGGTTTCAGCCCCAGCATTTT. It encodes CASTDREGFQPQHF.

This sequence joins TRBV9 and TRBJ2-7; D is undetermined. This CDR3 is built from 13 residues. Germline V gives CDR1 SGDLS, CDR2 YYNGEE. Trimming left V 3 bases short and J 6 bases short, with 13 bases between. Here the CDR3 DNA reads TGTGCCAGCAGCGGACCTCAGGATCTCGAGCAGTACTTC. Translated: CASSGPQDLEQYF.

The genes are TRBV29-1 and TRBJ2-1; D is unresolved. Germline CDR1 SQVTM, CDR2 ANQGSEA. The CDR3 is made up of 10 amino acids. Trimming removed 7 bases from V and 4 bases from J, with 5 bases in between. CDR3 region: CSAYYNEQFF. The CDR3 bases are TGCAGCGCCTATTACAATGAGCAGTTCTTC.

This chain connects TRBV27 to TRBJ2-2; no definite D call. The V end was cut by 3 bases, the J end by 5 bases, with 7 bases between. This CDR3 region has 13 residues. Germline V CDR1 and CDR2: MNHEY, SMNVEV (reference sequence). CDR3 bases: TGTGCCAGCAGTTTGGGCCTGACCGGGGAGCTGTTTTTT. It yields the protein CASSLGLTGELFF.

The CDR3 loop reads CASSLQSTGELFF. The DNA for the CDR3 is TGTGCCAGCAGCTTACAGTCCACCGGGGAGCTGTTTTTT. This rearrangement joins TRBV11-3 to TRBJ2-2; the D is unclear. This CDR3 contains 13 residues. V was cut by 2 bases and J by 4 bases, with 5 bases left in between. Looked up from germline, CDR1 is SGHNT and CDR2 is YENEEA.

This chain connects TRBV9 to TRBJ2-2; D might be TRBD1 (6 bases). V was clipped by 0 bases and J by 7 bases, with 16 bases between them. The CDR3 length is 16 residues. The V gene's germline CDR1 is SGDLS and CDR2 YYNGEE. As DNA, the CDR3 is TGTGCCAGCAGCGTAGAGTGGGGGCCCAGGGACGGGGAGCTGTTTTTT. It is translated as CASSVEWGPRDGELFF.

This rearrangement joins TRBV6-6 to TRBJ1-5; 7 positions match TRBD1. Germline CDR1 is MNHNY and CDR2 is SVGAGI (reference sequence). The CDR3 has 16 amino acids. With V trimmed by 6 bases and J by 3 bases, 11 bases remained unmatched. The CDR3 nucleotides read TGTGCCAGCAGAAGAACAGGGGTCGAAATCAATCAGCCCCAGCATTTT. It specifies CASRRTGVEINQPQHF.

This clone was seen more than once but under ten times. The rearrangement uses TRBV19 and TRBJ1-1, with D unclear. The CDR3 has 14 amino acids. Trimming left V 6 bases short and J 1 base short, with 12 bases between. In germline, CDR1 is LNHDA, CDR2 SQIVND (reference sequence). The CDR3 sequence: CASSQTPGNTEAFF. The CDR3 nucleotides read TGTGCCAGTAGCCAAACTCCAGGGAACACTGAAGCTTTCTTT.